What follows is one T cell receptor beta chain and its context. This clone's antigen is unknown. No clone much larger than this one lies a single base away; base qualities are absent. The data originate from a study of blood T cell repertoires in COVID-19 (TCRdb year 2020). About the investigation overall: Samples covering the acute and convalescent phases of COVID-19 were provided by collaborators in the United States, Italy and Spain. The samples were drawn from two sources: the first 160 participants of the ongoing ImmuneRACE study, and 1,254 subjects contributed by 6 global collaborators. A de-identified subject ID, COVID-19 status, age in years and sex were almost always included in the sample metadata. The material from the prospective study consisted of cDNA or gDNA derived from T cells, B-cell-depleted T cells, or PBMCs. The dataset comprised deeply sampled blood TCRbeta repertoires from subjects exposed to, actively infected with, or recovered from COVID-19. HLA class I and class II types, where available, came from metadata supplied by the sample provider rather than from assay-based typing. A freely available public database, intended as a resource for researchers studying the immune response to SARS-CoV-2, is where the repertoires were released.

Whole blood was collected in K2EDTA tubes by collaborating institutions according to the institutions' own protocols. For TCRbeta analysis, collaborators shipped samples in one of three forms: frozen whole blood, isolated PBMCs, or DNA extracted from either of those sample types. On the study overall, not on this receptor specifically: Clinical and demographic metadata were provided uncurated, with the amount varying by source and participant.

The immunoSEQ Assay, a bias-controlled multiplex PCR, was used to amplify TCRbeta CDR3 regions from genomic DNA. The study's processing was this. The number of nucleated cells in each sample was estimated from the amplification of reference gene primers within the assay. Sequence reads were collapsed and filtered to measure the absolute abundance of every unique TCRbeta CDR3 rearrangement. For each sample, productive Simpson clonality was calculated as the square root of Simpson's diversity index over productive rearrangements. What TCRdb holds here is the immuneACCESS table cut down to in-frame rearrangements. Part of the clones is not present; checked against another copy, under half of the missing clones reflect an unresolved V gene, and the others are unexplained. The V and J calls and clone size come from that table; D and trimming were worked out from the DNA. For this sample the table gives around 220,000 clones, of which around 88% were detected only once. Clones ranked in the top ten supply around 1.5% of the sample.

The clonotype originates from a man younger than 30 with active or convalescent COVID-19. The sample was peripheral blood.

The nucleotide sequence reads as follows: TGTGCCAGCTCACCAATTCCTAGGACAGGGCACGAGACCCAGTACTTC. Its protein is CASSPIPRTGHETQYF. The chain is encoded by TRBV18 joined to TRBJ2-5; a stretch of 8 junction bases matches TRBD1. In the germline V gene, CDR1 corresponds to KGHSH and CDR2 to LQKENI. Its CDR3 holds 16 amino acids, cysteine through phenylalanine. CDR3 DNA is the only sequence kept; it has 48 bases, read in frame from the first base. V is cut back by 2 bases and J by 5 bases, with 10 bases in the junction unmatched.